The rows below give T cell receptor beta chains drawn from one sample of a study of persistence of HIV-infected CD4 T cells. These receptors have no identified antigens. Some clones are missing from TCRdb's copy, which holds only in-frame ones; the method was immunoSEQ multiplex PCR. The sample holds tens of thousands of clones; roughly four fifths are singletons and the top ten take around 0.86%. This material consisted of CD4+ T cells sorted from PBMCs after roughly 18-hour stimulation, taken from a patient who received antiretroviral therapy. These receptors all stem from an adult man with HIV who was CMV-seropositive. The CDR3 runs from the conserved cysteine through the conserved F or W. A D gene is named only where the DNA matches it firmly. Size is stated for part of the rows, as once, few or many counts, or as a class when the clone is expanded.

NA	TRBV7-2	NA	TRBJ2-3	CASSFPGARDTQYF	TGTGCCAGCAGCTTCCCGGGGGCCAGAGATACGCAGTATTTT
NA	TRBV19	NA	TRBJ1-2	CASKQVQDNYGYTF	TGTGCCAGTAAACAGGTTCAGGATAACTATGGCTACACCTTC
NA	TRBV4-3	NA	TRBJ1-2	CASSQEGPYGYTF	TGCGCCAGCAGCCAAGAGGGCCCTTATGGCTACACCTTC
NA	TRBV24-1	NA	TRBJ1-5	CATSDATGMGQPQHF	TGTGCCACCAGTGACGCCACAGGGATGGGTCAGCCCCAGCATTTT
few	TRBV9	NA	TRBJ2-7	CASSVGSNHEQYF	TGTGCCAGCAGCGTAGGAAGTAACCACGAGCAGTACTTC
NA	TRBV19	TRBD1	TRBJ2-6	CASSRAGTGTGANVLTF	TGTGCCAGTAGTAGAGCCGGGACAGGGACAGGGGCCAACGTCCTGACTTTC
NA	TRBV7-6	TRBD2	TRBJ2-3	CASSLLNAGGGDTQYF	TGTGCCAGCAGCTTACTCAACGCGGGGGGGGGAGATACGCAGTATTTT
NA	TRBV7-2	NA	TRBJ1-3	CASSSGVTGSRDTIYF	TGTGCCAGCAGCTCTGGTGTCACAGGGAGTAGGGACACCATATATTTT
NA	TRBV4-3	NA	TRBJ1-2	CASSHDTETYGYTF	TGCGCCAGCAGCCATGACACCGAGACCTATGGCTACACCTTC
NA	TRBV3-1/TRBV3-2	NA	TRBJ1-3	CASSLGRNSGNTIYF	TGTGCCAGCAGCCTGGGACGGAACTCTGGAAACACCATATATTTT
once	TRBV30	NA	TRBJ1-4	CAWSVTGSNEKLFF	TGTGCCTGGAGTGTAACAGGGTCTAATGAAAAACTGTTTTTT
NA	TRBV15	NA	TRBJ1-2	CATSRLSRVVHKTWVGENYGYTF	TGTGCCACCAGCAGATTATCACGGGTAGTCCACAAAACGTGGGTAGGGGAAAACTATGGCTACACCTTC
NA	TRBV5-4	NA	TRBJ2-3	CASRQGGPRGTDTQYF	TGTGCCAGCAGACAGGGGGGGCCGAGGGGCACAGATACGCAGTATTTT
NA	TRBV5-4	NA	TRBJ2-3	CAFSGLPTDTQYF	TGTGCCTTCTCGGGACTCCCCACAGATACGCAGTATTTT
NA	TRBV7-6	TRBD2	TRBJ2-3	CASSYGTSGGASTDTQYF	TGTGCCAGCAGCTACGGGACTAGCGGGGGGGCTAGCACAGATACGCAGTATTTT
NA	TRBV6-6	NA	TRBJ2-5	CASSRTKETQYF	TGTGCCAGCAGCAGGACTAAAGAGACCCAGTACTTC
NA	TRBV28	TRBD1	TRBJ1-5	CASRVQGDNQPQHF	TGTGCCAGCAGGGTACAGGGGGACAATCAGCCCCAGCATTTT
NA	TRBV5-5	NA	TRBJ2-5	CASSLGGLEQETQYF	TGTGCCAGCAGCTTGGGTGGCCTGGAACAAGAGACCCAGTACTTC
NA	TRBV10-2	NA	TRBJ2-6	CASSEVGQWGTGANVLTF	TGCGCCAGCAGTGAGGTGGGGCAGTGGGGGACTGGGGCCAACGTCCTGACTTTC
NA	TRBV30	TRBD1	TRBJ1-2	CAWTGQLLNYGYTF	TGTGCCTGGACGGGACAGCTACTAAACTATGGCTACACCTTC
few	TRBV2	NA	TRBJ1-6	CASRGAAGYSPLHF	TGTGCCTCCCGGGGGGCAGCGGGTTATTCACCCCTCCACTTT
NA	TRBV20-1	NA	TRBJ2-7	CSAGLRDEQYF	TGCAGTGCTGGGCTTAGGGACGAGCAGTACTTC
NA	TRBV6-2/TRBV6-3	TRBD1	TRBJ2-7	CASSLQDRTFPYEQYF	TGTGCCAGCAGTCTTCAGGACAGGACTTTCCCCTACGAGCAGTACTTC
NA	TRBV7-6	NA	TRBJ1-6	CASSRLNSPLHF	TGTGCCAGCAGCCGACTGAATTCACCCCTCCACTTT
NA	TRBV5-1	NA	TRBJ1-1	CASSPGGRANTEAFF	TGCGCCAGCAGCCCGGGGGGCAGGGCGAACACTGAAGCTTTCTTT
NA	TRBV5-1	NA	TRBJ2-6	CASSPRDTNSGANVLTF	TGCGCCAGCAGCCCCCGGGACACTAACTCTGGGGCCAACGTCCTGACTTTC
once	TRBV11-3	TRBD1	TRBJ2-2	CASSLQAGGTGELFF	TGTGCCAGCAGCTTACAAGCAGGGGGCACCGGGGAGCTGTTTTTT
NA	TRBV28	NA	TRBJ2-1	CASSLIGFNEQFF	TGTGCCAGCAGTTTAATCGGGTTTAATGAGCAGTTCTTC
NA	TRBV5-4	TRBD2	TRBJ2-5	CASTPGGGREETQYF	TGTGCCAGCACGCCCGGCGGGGGAAGGGAAGAGACCCAGTACTTC
NA	TRBV5-5	NA	TRBJ1-2	CASSLARQSYGYTF	TGTGCCAGCAGCTTGGCACGACAGTCCTATGGCTACACCTTC
NA	TRBV27	NA	TRBJ1-2	CASSYSGDLYGYTF	TGTGCCAGCAGTTATAGTGGGGACCTCTATGGCTACACCTTC